These 21 T cell receptor beta chains were sequenced from one sample in a study of cytomegalovirus exposure and HLA in healthy donors. Use of 60 Vbeta and 13 Jbeta primers characterized the PCR. TCRdb's copy holds only in-frame clones and misses some; the assay was immunoSEQ multiplex PCR. Of around 100,000 clones in the sample, around 75% were seen once. Sequencing used PBMCs. The receptors shown here come from a woman in her twenties or thirties in good health and CMV-seronegative.

The gene calls are TRBV6-6 and TRBJ1-5; TRBD1 is a possible D gene (6 bases). Germline V gene lookup returns CDR1 MNHNY and CDR2 SVGAGI (reference sequence). The CDR3 length is 15 residues. V gave up 7 bases and J gave up 0 bases, with 13 bases separating them. CDR3 region: CASKDSSYSNQPQHF. CDR3 in DNA: TGTGCCAGCAAGGACAGTTCCTATAGCAATCAGCCCCAGCATTTT.

The gene calls are TRBV27 and TRBJ1-2; D may be TRBD1 (6 bases). Germline V CDR1 and CDR2: MNHEY, SMNVEV (reference sequence). V was clipped by 4 bases and J by 7 bases, with 19 bases between them. This CDR3 is 15 amino acids long. The CDR3 DNA is TGTGCCAGCAGTTCCCTCGGCGGGGGCGGGGCTGGCTACACCTTC. Translating gives CASSSLGGGGAGYTF.

The chain carries TRBV4-1 and TRBJ1-1; D not certain. Trimming removed 4 bases from V and 1 base from J, with 13 bases in between. Germline V gene sequence: CDR1 MGHRA, CDR2 YSYEKL. This CDR3 region has 15 residues. The CDR3 DNA is TGCGCCAGCAGCCTCGGGCGGGGAGGGAACACTGAAGCTTTCTTT. As protein: CASSLGRGGNTEAFF.

This clone was counted a few times. Here the CDR3 reads CASSIFGGATEAFF. CDR3 bases: TGTGCCAGTAGTATCTTCGGGGGGGCAACTGAAGCTTTCTTT. The chain combines TRBV19 with TRBJ1-1; TRBD1 might be the D (6 bases). This CDR3 region has 14 residues. Looked up from germline, CDR1 is LNHDA and CDR2 is SQIVND (reference sequence). V was pared by 3 bases and J by 5 bases, with 13 bases between.

The table lists this clone with a few counts. The chain couples TRBV20-1 to TRBJ1-2; D is unresolved. The CDR3 has 11 amino acids. In germline, CDR1 is DFQATT, CDR2 SNEGSKA (reference sequence). V dropped 6 bases and J dropped 4 bases, with 9 bases sitting between them. CDR3 sequence (DNA): TGCAGTGCCCCGGGGTTCTATGGCTACACCTTC. Protein sequence: CSAPGFYGYTF.

As concerns this clone: The junction does not match germline at one end; this may be a read error. The chain carries TRBV7-9 and TRBJ2-7, with 7 bases lining up with TRBD1. This CDR3 contains 15 residues. Germline V gene sequence: CDR1 SEHNR, CDR2 FQNEAQ (reference sequence). The CDR3 region has the DNA TGTTCCAGCAGCTACACATCCGGGACAGCCTACGAGCAGTACTTC. This translates into CSSSYTSGTAYEQYF.

J is TRBJ1-3 and V is TRBV10-3; tentatively, D is TRBD1 (6 bases). V was pared by 7 bases and J by 0 bases, with 13 bases between. This CDR3 is built from 15 residues. Germline V gene sequence: CDR1 ENHRY, CDR2 SYGVKD. CDR3 nucleotide sequence: TGTGCCATCACCTTGGACAGTGCCTCTGGAAACACCATATATTTT. As protein: CAITLDSASGNTIYF.

This clone appeared a few times. The chain combines TRBV4-3 with TRBJ1-1; TRBD1 is a possible D gene (5 bases). Germline CDR1 reads LGHNA; CDR2 reads YSLEER. The length of the CDR3 is 13 residues. V lost 0 bases and J lost 6, with 8 bases in between. In DNA form, the CDR3 reads TGCGCCAGCAGCCAAGATCCGGGGGCTGAAGCTTTCTTT. Translating gives CASSQDPGAEAFF.

This clone was seen only a few times. The chain uses TRBV7-9 and TRBJ1-1; D might be TRBD1 (6 bases). Deletions cut 3 bases from V and 6 bases from J, with 14 bases between. CDR1 is SEHNR and CDR2 is FQNEAQ in the germline V gene (reference sequence). The CDR3 contains 14 residues. The CDR3 sequence: CASSFTGLMAEAFF. CDR3 coding DNA: TGTGCCAGCAGCTTTACAGGGTTAATGGCTGAAGCTTTCTTT. Using reference TRBV7-9 and TRBJ1-1 for the parts outside the CDR3, the full variable domain is DTGVSQNPRHKITKRGQNVTFRCDPISEHNRLYWYRQTLGQGPEFLTYFQNEAQLEKSRLLSDRFSAERPKGSFSTLEIQRTEQGDSAMYLCASSFTGLMAEAFFGQGTRLTVV.

This clone was seen only a few times. The rearrangement uses TRBV4-3 and TRBJ1-1; TRBD1 might be the D (6 bases). The V gene's germline CDR1 is LGHNA and CDR2 YSLEER. V was pared by 4 bases and J by 5 bases, with 23 bases between. The CDR3 has 17 amino acids. The CDR3 here is CASSPSPGQHVATEAFF. The CDR3 coding sequence is TGCGCCAGCAGCCCGAGTCCTGGACAGCATGTCGCGACTGAAGCTTTCTTT.

CDR3 sequence (DNA): TGTGCCAGCAGTTTCCGAGGAACTAACTATGGCTACACCTTC. Translation: CASSFRGTNYGYTF. This chain joins TRBV28 and TRBJ1-2; D is unresolved. Germline loops: CDR1 MDHEN, CDR2 SYDVKM. Trimming removed 3 bases from V and 0 bases from J, with 8 bases in between. CDR3 size: 14 residues.

The V gene is TRBV5-6, the J gene TRBJ2-5; possible D gene TRBD2, 5 bases. The CDR3 length is 13 residues. CDR1 SGHDT and CDR2 YYEEEE come from the germline V gene. The V and J ends lost 7 bases and 0 bases respectively, with 10 bases between them. The CDR3 is CASSLGNQETQYF. The CDR3 DNA reads as TGTGCCAGCTCGCTCGGGAACCAAGAGACCCAGTACTTC.

The V and J genes are TRBV7-3 and TRBJ1-2; unclear D gene. This CDR3 has 12 amino acids. Germline V CDR1 and CDR2: SGHTA, FQGTGA. V shed 11 bases and J shed 7 bases, with 17 bases lying between them. CDR3 DNA sequence: TGTGCCTTGAGCACGCACCGGGGTGGCTACACCTTC. Amino acids: CALSTHRGGYTF.

This clone showed up many times. This chain uses TRBV14 with TRBJ2-5; 7 bases agree with TRBD1. The CDR3 is made up of 16 amino acids. With V trimmed by 0 bases and J by 5 bases, 9 bases remained unmatched. CDR1 and CDR2 (germline): SGHDN, FVKESK. The CDR3 sequence is CASSQDFRGLGETQYF. As DNA, the CDR3 is TGTGCCAGCAGCCAAGATTTCAGGGGGTTAGGCGAGACCCAGTACTTC. Full variable domain (outside the CDR3, taken from reference TRBV14 and TRBJ2-5): EAGVTQFPSHSVIEKGQTVTLRCDPISGHDNLYWYRRVMGKEIKFLLHFVKESKQDESGMPNNRFLAERTGGTYSTLKVQPAELEDSGVYFCASSQDFRGLGETQYFGPGTRLLVL.

The rearrangement links TRBV5-8 to TRBJ2-7; 8 bases match TRBD1. The CDR3 has 15 amino acids. Trimming at V came to 5 bases and at J to 0 bases, leaving 7 bases not matched to a gene. Germline V gene lookup returns CDR1 SGHTS and CDR2 YDEGEE. The chain's CDR3 is CASRFRDRPSYEQYF. The CDR3 DNA sequence: TGTGCCAGCAGGTTTAGGGACAGGCCCTCCTACGAGCAGTACTTC.

The rearrangement uses TRBV10-1 and TRBJ2-3; 11 bases are shared with TRBD2. The V gene's germline CDR1 is WNHNN and CDR2 SYGVQD (reference sequence). The CDR3 is 13 amino acids. Trimming removed 6 bases from V and 5 bases from J; junction bases left unmatched: 1. This CDR3 is CASRGTSGDTQYF. The CDR3 region has the DNA TGCGCCAGCAGAGGGACTAGCGGAGATACGCAGTATTTT.

This clone appeared once. The chain has TRBV6-5 and TRBJ2-7; D possibly corresponds to TRBD1 (6 bases). The CDR3 runs to 14 residues. CDR1 MNHEY and CDR2 SVGAGI come from the germline V gene. The V end lost 2 bases, the J end lost 1 base, and 9 bases lay between the germline ends. The CDR3 nucleotides read TGTGCCAGCAGTTACCTAGACAGGTCCTACGAGCAGTACTTC. Encoded protein: CASSYLDRSYEQYF.

V is TRBV19 and J is TRBJ2-2; D not certain. The CDR3 runs 14 residues. The germline V gene encodes CDR1 LNHDA and CDR2 SQIVND (reference sequence). Trimming pared 5 bases from V and 1 base from J, leaving 8 bases between. The CDR3 DNA sequence: TGTGCCAGTAGTTATTCACAGAACACCGGGGAGCTGTTTTTT. This gives the protein CASSYSQNTGELFF.

V gene TRBV28 combines with J gene TRBJ2-7; D might be TRBD1 (6 bases). CDR3 length equals 13 residues. The germline V gene encodes CDR1 MDHEN and CDR2 SYDVKM. Deletions cut 8 bases from V and 2 bases from J, with 13 bases between. The CDR3 is CASGSGAPYEQYF. In nucleotides, the CDR3 is TGTGCCAGCGGATCAGGGGCGCCCTACGAGCAGTACTTC.

The chain is built from TRBV7-9 and TRBJ1-5; D is unclear. V was pared by 5 bases and J by 5 bases, with 10 bases between. CDR3 length equals 13 residues. The germline gives CDR1 SEHNR, CDR2 FQNEAQ (reference sequence). CDR3 bases: TGTGCCAGCAGCAAGATACGGGATCAGCCCCAGCATTTT. It translates to CASSKIRDQPQHF.

This clone was seen more than once but under ten times. This rearrangement joins TRBV30 to TRBJ2-7; weak D call: TRBD2 (6 bases). V was cut by 8 bases and J by 6 bases, with 17 bases left in between. The CDR3 extends over 12 amino acids. Germline CDR1 GTSNPN, CDR2 SVGIG (reference sequence). The CDR3 DNA follows: TGTGCCGGGGGGACGGCGGCCGGCGAGCAGTACTTC. Its translation is CAGGTAAGEQYF.